A selection of T cell receptor beta chains follows, all from one sample in a study of CD8 T cells in Susac syndrome. TCRdb processed the immunoSEQ multiplex PCR reads anew with MiXCR; each CDR3 protein has one entry. The sample shows some 450,000 distinct CDR3 sequences, roughly 85% of them seen only once. Material for sequencing was CD8+ T cells from PBMCs. The receptors shown here come from a human donor with multiple sclerosis. Each CDR3 is given with its conserved first and last residue.

V: TRBV2
J: TRBJ1-6
CDR3: CASSEAISSDRPPSYNSPLHF

V: TRBV2
J: TRBJ1-2
CDR3: CASRSFPYTF

V: TRBV12-3/TRBV12-4
J: TRBJ2-5
CDR3: CASRTLGGRETQYF

V: TRBV7-9
J: TRBJ2-7
CDR3: CASKGGASLNEQYF

V: TRBV19
J: TRBJ2-7
CDR3: CASSGYTYEQYF

V: TRBV7-2
J: TRBJ2-2
CDR3: CASSLEVGRGPDWTGELFF

V: TRBV4-1
J: TRBJ1-6
CDR3: CASSQMEGAGSPLHF

V: TRBV7-9
J: TRBJ1-4
CDR3: CASSPRQGSSTNEKLFF

V: TRBV27
J: TRBJ1-1
CDR3: CASSRGTGGTEAFF

V: TRBV4-1
J: TRBJ1-1
CDR3: CASSLDREVTEAFF

V: TRBV12-3/TRBV12-4
J: TRBJ2-2
CDR3: CAIKNTGELFF

V: TRBV5-1
J: TRBJ2-7
CDR3: CASSPYRDSGEQYF

V: TRBV7-9
J: TRBJ2-1
CDR3: CASSLSGGASYNEQFF

V: TRBV5-4
J: TRBJ2-5
CDR3: CASSLAVGGRETQYF

V: TRBV7-9
J: TRBJ2-2
CDR3: CASSPPAGVTTGELFF

V: TRBV5-4
J: TRBJ2-5
CDR3: CASSREAGEGIKETQYF

V: TRBV27
J: TRBJ2-1
CDR3: CASREGLDLYNEQFF

V: TRBV9
J: TRBJ2-2
CDR3: CASSAPGGELFF

V: TRBV2
J: TRBJ2-7
CDR3: CASSDSSTSGTYEQYF

V: TRBV6-5
J: TRBJ1-1
CDR3: CASSQRTGVTEAFF

V: TRBV30
J: TRBJ2-1
CDR3: CAWSVTNNEQFF

V: TRBV11-3
J: TRBJ2-2
CDR3: CASSPRGGRTGELFF

V: TRBV30
J: TRBJ2-7
CDR3: CAWTSMGSYEQYF

V: TRBV28
J: TRBJ2-7
CDR3: CASSATGETYAYEQYF

V: TRBV3-1
J: TRBJ2-7
CDR3: CASSQRFGGGDEQYF

V: TRBV14
J: TRBJ2-3
CDR3: CASSQVIGTDTQYF

V: TRBV5-5
J: TRBJ1-1
CDR3: CASSLNRDRAYTEAFF

V: TRBV27
J: TRBJ2-2
CDR3: CASSPGTWGGELFF

V: TRBV30
J: TRBJ2-3
CDR3: CAWSVLPSGITDTQYF

V: TRBV29-1
J: TRBJ1-6
CDR3: CSVGQENSPLHF

V: TRBV19
J: TRBJ2-1
CDR3: CASSITGKGEQFF

V: TRBV6-5
J: TRBJ2-2
CDR3: CASSSLAGGASGELFF

V: TRBV20-1
J: TRBJ1-1
CDR3: CSAQTGYGTEAFF

V: TRBV10-3
J: TRBJ1-1
CDR3: CAISENREYTEAFF

V: TRBV19
J: TRBJ2-7
CDR3: CASSETGEGKNEQYF

V: TRBV5-1
J: TRBJ2-2
CDR3: CASSLVVTGELFF

V: TRBV12-3/TRBV12-4
J: TRBJ2-7
CDR3: CASSHSGTGRTLSSYEQYF

V: TRBV18
J: TRBJ2-1
CDR3: CASSPGNEQFF

V: TRBV5-1
J: TRBJ1-1
CDR3: CASRAGGPEAFF

V: TRBV21-1
J: TRBJ2-1
CDR3: CASRGLAGAFNEQFF

V: TRBV4-1
J: TRBJ2-5
CDR3: CASSATSGTQETQYF

V: TRBV7-2
J: TRBJ2-7
CDR3: CASSPGENEQYF

V: TRBV29-1
J: TRBJ2-5
CDR3: CSAEAGGETQYF

V: TRBV9
J: TRBJ1-1
CDR3: CASSPSTVTMNTEAFF

V: TRBV15
J: TRBJ2-7
CDR3: CATSRDRGLAGEQYF

V: TRBV27
J: TRBJ2-7
CDR3: CASSLIGASGDYEQYF

V: TRBV7-9
J: TRBJ2-7
CDR3: CASSLGYGRGLNEQYF

V: TRBV10-2
J: TRBJ2-3
CDR3: CASSESSDRGPDTQYF